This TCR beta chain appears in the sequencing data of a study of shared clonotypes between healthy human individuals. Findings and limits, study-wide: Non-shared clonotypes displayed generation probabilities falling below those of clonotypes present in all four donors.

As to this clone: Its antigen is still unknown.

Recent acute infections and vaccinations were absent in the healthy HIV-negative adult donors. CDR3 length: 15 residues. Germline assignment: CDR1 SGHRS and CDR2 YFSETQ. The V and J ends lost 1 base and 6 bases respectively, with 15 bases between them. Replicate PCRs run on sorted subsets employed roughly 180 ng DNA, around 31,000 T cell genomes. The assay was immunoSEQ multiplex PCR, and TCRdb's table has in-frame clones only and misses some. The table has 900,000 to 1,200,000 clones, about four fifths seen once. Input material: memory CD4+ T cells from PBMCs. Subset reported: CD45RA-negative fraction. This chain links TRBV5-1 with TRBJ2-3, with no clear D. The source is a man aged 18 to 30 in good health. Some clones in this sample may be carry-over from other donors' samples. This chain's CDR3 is CASSLNNPSLDTQYF. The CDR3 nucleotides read TGCGCCAGCAGCTTGAATAATCCGAGTTTGGATACGCAGTATTTT.